This T cell receptor beta chain was retrieved from a study of CD8 T cells in ankylosing spondylitis. Generation of TCR beta libraries employed quantitative 5'-RACE incorporating molecular barcodes. TCRdb redid the calling of the 5' RACE reads with MiXCR, one entry per CDR3 protein. The sample includes tens of thousands of distinct CDR3 sequences, over 5% seen only once; the top ten take approximately 5%. This clonotype was seen many times. What it binds is not known. Study-level points and caveats: A CD8+ phenotype characterized the disease-linked clones, which were relatively rare in peripheral blood. Characteristic, it appeared, of ankylosing spondylitis blood was a TCR beta motif of several highly homologous variants. From matched ankylosing spondylitis synovial fluid, disease-linked clones were reportedly recovered at significantly enriched levels.

Sequencing was done on a sample of synovial fluid, either unsorted or a sorted T cell fraction (not recorded which). The clonotype was recovered from a male donor with ankylosing spondylitis.

In nucleotides, the CDR3 is TGCAGTGCTAGTGGGGCGACTAGGAGCTCCTACAATGAGCAGTTCTTC. This translates into CSASGATRSSYNEQFF. The rearrangement uses TRBV20-1 and TRBJ2-1; D possibly corresponds to TRBD2 (6 bases). Trimming shortened V by 3 bases and J by 0 bases, and 15 bases separated the two germline ends. CDR3 length: 16 amino acids. Germline loops: CDR1 DFQATT, CDR2 SNEGSKA (reference sequence).